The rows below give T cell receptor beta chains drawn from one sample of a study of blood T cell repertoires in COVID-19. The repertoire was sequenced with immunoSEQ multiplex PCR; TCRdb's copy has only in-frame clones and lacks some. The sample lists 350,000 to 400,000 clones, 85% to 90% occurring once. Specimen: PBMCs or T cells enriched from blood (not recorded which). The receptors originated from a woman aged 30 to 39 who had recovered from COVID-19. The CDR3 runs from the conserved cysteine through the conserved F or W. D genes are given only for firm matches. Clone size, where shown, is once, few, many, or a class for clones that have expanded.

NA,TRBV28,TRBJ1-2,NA,TGTGCCAGCAGTTCTGGGCTCCCTTCGCCTGGCTACACCTTC,CASSSGLPSPGYTF
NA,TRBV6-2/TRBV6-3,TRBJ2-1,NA,TGTGCCAGCAGTTATGGAGGGCTCAATGAGCAGTTCTTC,CASSYGGLNEQFF
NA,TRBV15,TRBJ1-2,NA,TGTGCCACCAGCAGAGCTGGACTCTTCTGGGGCTACACCTTC,CATSRAGLFWGYTF
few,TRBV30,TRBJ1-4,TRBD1,TGTGCCTGGAGACGACGGACAGGGGAGCATGAAAAACTGTTTTTT,CAWRRRTGEHEKLFF
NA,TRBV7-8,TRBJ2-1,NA,TGTGCCAGCAGCTTTCCTTACAGGGTACCAGGGAATGAGCAGTTCTTC,CASSFPYRVPGNEQFF
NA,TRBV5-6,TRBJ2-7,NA,TGTGCCAGCAGCTTGGCCGGTTCCAGTTCCGGAGGGCCCTACGAGCAGTACTTC,CASSLAGSSSGGPYEQYF
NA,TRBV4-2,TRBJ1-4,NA,TGTGCCAGCAGCCCCGGGACTTCCGGAAGTGAAAAACTGTTTTTT,CASSPGTSGSEKLFF
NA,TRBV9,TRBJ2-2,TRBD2,TGTGCCAGCAGCGATGGAGCGGGAGCGGTAACCGGGGAGCTGTTTTTT,CASSDGAGAVTGELFF
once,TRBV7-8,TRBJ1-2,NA,TGTGCCAGCAGCTCGCCACTGGATTTGACAGCTGGCTACACCTTC,CASSSPLDLTAGYTF
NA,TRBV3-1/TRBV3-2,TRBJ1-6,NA,TGTGCCAGCAGCCAAGATTTTCGACGGGTTAATTCACCCCTCCACTTT,CASSQDFRRVNSPLHF
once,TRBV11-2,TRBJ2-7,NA,TGTGCCAGCAGCTTAGTCGGCAGGTTATACGAGCAGTACTTC,CASSLVGRLYEQYF
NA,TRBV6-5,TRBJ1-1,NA,TGTGCCAGCAGTTACTCGATATTGAGTCGCACTGAAGCTTTCTTT,CASSYSILSRTEAFF
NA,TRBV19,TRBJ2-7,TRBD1,TGTGCCAGTAGTCCCCGGGACAGGGGCCCCCTCTCTACCTACGAGCAGTACTTC,CASSPRDRGPLSTYEQYF
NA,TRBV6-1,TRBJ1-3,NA,TGTGCCAGCAGTGAGTCGGCCAGGGCCGGAAACACCATATATTTT,CASSESARAGNTIYF
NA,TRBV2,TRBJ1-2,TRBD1,TGTGCCAGCAGTGAATATTCGTCAGGGGGCACTAACTATGGCTACACCTTC,CASSEYSSGGTNYGYTF
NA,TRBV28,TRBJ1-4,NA,TGTGCCAGCAGCTACGGGACATTGACTAATGAAAAACTGTTTTTT,CASSYGTLTNEKLFF
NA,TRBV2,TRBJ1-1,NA,TGTGCCAGCAATCTCGGACTGGTCAACACTGAAGCTTTCTTT,CASNLGLVNTEAFF
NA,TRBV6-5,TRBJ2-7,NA,TGTGCCAGCAGTTACTCGAGATGGTTGTCCTACGAGCAGTACTTC,CASSYSRWLSYEQYF
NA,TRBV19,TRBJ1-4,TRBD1,TGTGCCAGTAGAAGACAGGGAGGAAGCGAAAAACTGTTTTTT,CASRRQGGSEKLFF
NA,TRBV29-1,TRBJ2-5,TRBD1,TGCAGCGCCCGGGCGGGACAGGGCCAAGAGACCCAGTACTTC,CSARAGQGQETQYF
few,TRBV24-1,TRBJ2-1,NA,TGTGCCACCAGTGATATTGGTCGGTCGGAGCAGTTCTTC,CATSDIGRSEQFF
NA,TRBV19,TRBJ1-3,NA,TGTGCCAGCTGGGGACAAAGCTCTGGAAACACCATATATTTT,CASWGQSSGNTIYF
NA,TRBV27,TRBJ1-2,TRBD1,TGTGCCAGCAGTAGGACAGGGGGTTTTGGCTACACCTTC,CASSRTGGFGYTF
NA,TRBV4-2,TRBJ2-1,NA,TGTGCCAGCAGCCAAGGTGAGGGGAGGCACGAGCAGTTCTTC,CASSQGEGRHEQFF
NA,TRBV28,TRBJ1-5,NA,TGTGCCAGCAGTTTGGTCGGCAGGATGATGCAGCCCCAGCATTTT,CASSLVGRMMQPQHF
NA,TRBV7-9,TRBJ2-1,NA,TGTGCCAGCAGCTTACCCGAGATCTATGAGCAGTTCTTC,CASSLPEIYEQFF
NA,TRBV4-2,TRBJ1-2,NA,TGTGCCAGCAGCCAAGGTCTCCCCCACTCTGGCTACACCTTC,CASSQGLPHSGYTF
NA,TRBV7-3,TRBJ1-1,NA,TGTGCCAGCAGCTTAGGGGGAGGGACTGAAGCTTTCTTT,CASSLGGGTEAFF